These 28 T cell receptor beta chains originate from one sample sequenced in a study of cytomegalovirus exposure and HLA in healthy donors. PCR amplification relied on 60 Vbeta primers (plus 13 Jbeta primers). The table came from immunoSEQ multiplex PCR; TCRdb's copy has only in-frame clones and leaves some out. The profile shows 210,000 or so clones, roughly 80% of them singletons. Sequenced input: PBMCs. These TCRs come from a man aged 35 to 55 in good health and CMV-seronegative.

This chain links TRBV9 with TRBJ1-2; D is perhaps TRBD1 (5 bases). CDR3 length: 19 residues. Germline lookup yields CDR1 SGDLS and CDR2 YYNGEE. The V gene lost 0 bases and the J gene lost 0 bases, with 21 bases spanning the gap. CDR3 region: CASSVGNRIVQGPNYGYTF. DNA of the CDR3: TGTGCCAGCAGCGTAGGCAATAGGATAGTTCAGGGCCCTAACTATGGCTACACCTTC.

The chain links TRBV7-9 to TRBJ2-1; tentative D call: TRBD2 (6 bases). This CDR3 has 16 amino acids. The germline V and J ends were trimmed by 5 bases and 5 bases, with 19 bases remaining between them. Germline values: CDR1 SEHNR, CDR2 FQNEAQ (reference sequence). The CDR3 DNA sequence: TGTGCCAGCAGCCCGTTAAATATTGAGCGGGACAATGAGCAGTTCTTC. Translated, it gives CASSPLNIERDNEQFF.

The chain has TRBV27 and TRBJ2-2; D is unresolved. Germline CDR1 reads MNHEY; CDR2 reads SMNVEV (reference sequence). V was shortened by 0 bases and J by 6 bases, with 23 bases between the two germline ends. This CDR3 is built from 19 residues. Written as DNA, the CDR3 is TGTGCCAGCAGTTTATCCCCTTACTCCTTACAGAGATGGGCCGGGGAGCTGTTTTTT. It specifies CASSLSPYSLQRWAGELFF.

This clone occurred once. The chain links TRBV5-4 to TRBJ2-3; tentatively, D is TRBD1 (6 bases). Trimming pared 4 bases from V and 2 bases from J, leaving 14 bases between. There are 15 residues in the CDR3. Germline V gives CDR1 SGHNT, CDR2 YYREEE (reference sequence). CDR3 DNA sequence: TGTGCCAGCAGCCCCCGGGACACCTTCACAGATACGCAGTATTTT. This encodes CASSPRDTFTDTQYF. Full variable domain (remainder filled in from reference TRBV5-4 and TRBJ2-3): ETGVTQSPTHLIKTRGQQVTLRCSSQSGHNTVSWYQQALGQGPQFIFQYYREEENGRGNFPPRFSGLQFPNYSSELNVNALELDDSALYLCASSPRDTFTDTQYFGPGTRLTVL.

The chain carries TRBV19 and TRBJ1-1, with a possible D match to TRBD1 (6 bases). Trimming took off 6 bases at V and 1 base at J, with 9 bases between the two ends. The CDR3 runs 13 residues. Per germline, CDR1 LNHDA and CDR2 SQIVND (reference sequence). The CDR3 DNA is TGTGCCAGTAGACAGGGCCGGAACACTGAAGCTTTCTTT. Translating gives CASRQGRNTEAFF.

The chain couples TRBV29-1 to TRBJ1-3; maybe TRBD1 (5 bases). The CDR3 covers 14 residues. Trimming took off 7 bases at V and 0 bases at J, with 13 bases between the two ends. The V gene's germline CDR1 is SQVTM and CDR2 ANQGSEA. CDR3: CSAKTASSGNTIYF. DNA of the CDR3: TGCAGCGCTAAGACAGCGAGCTCTGGAAACACCATATATTTT.

This chain connects TRBV7-9 to TRBJ2-1; tentatively, D is TRBD2 (5 bases). V was shortened by 5 bases and J by 3 bases, with 14 bases between the two germline ends. Per germline, CDR1 SEHNR and CDR2 FQNEAQ (reference sequence). The length of the CDR3 is 15 residues. CDR3 residues: CASSRPGIYYNEQFF. The DNA of the CDR3 is TGTGCCAGCAGCCGCCCGGGGATTTACTACAATGAGCAGTTCTTC.

This clone has a handful of counts. The chain is built from TRBV2 and TRBJ1-2; D not resolved. Trimming removed 7 bases at V and 2 bases at J, with 17 bases between. The CDR3 contains 15 residues. Germline CDR1 and CDR2: SNHLY and FYNNEI. The CDR3 DNA reads TGTGCCAGCATACCGAGACGGGTGTCGAACTATGGCTACACCTTC. Translation: CASIPRRVSNYGYTF.

This clone was counted once. The V gene is TRBV28, the J gene TRBJ1-3; the D gene is possibly TRBD1 (6 bases). Trimming took 3 bases from V and 4 from J, leaving 13 bases between them. CDR1 MDHEN and CDR2 SYDVKM come from the germline V gene. The CDR3 loop spans 15 amino acids. The CDR3 region is CASSFRGLGGNTIYF. Here the CDR3 DNA reads TGTGCCAGCAGTTTCAGGGGTCTTGGGGGAAACACCATATATTTT.

This chain connects TRBV7-9 to TRBJ2-7; D might be TRBD2 (6 bases). The CDR3 is 12 amino acids. V dropped 5 bases and J dropped 4 bases, with 9 bases sitting between them. CDR1 and CDR2 from the germline V gene are SEHNR and FQNEAQ (reference sequence). CDR3 in amino acids: CASSPAGYEQYF. For the CDR3, the DNA is TGTGCCAGCAGCCCCGCGGGATACGAGCAGTACTTC.

This clone occurred once. This chain uses TRBV4-1 with TRBJ2-5; 11 bases agree with TRBD2. Germline V gene sequence: CDR1 MGHRA, CDR2 YSYEKL. V gave up 4 bases and J gave up 3 bases; unmatched junction bases: 7. CDR3 size: 16 residues. The CDR3 sequence is CASSPHILAGEETQYF. Here the CDR3 DNA reads TGCGCCAGCAGCCCCCACATACTAGCGGGAGAAGAGACCCAGTACTTC.

The V call is TRBV27, the J call TRBJ2-7; 14 positions match TRBD2. The CDR3 runs 19 residues. Germline-derived CDR1 and CDR2 are MNHEY and SMNVEV (reference sequence). Trimming removed 2 bases from V and 4 bases from J; junction bases left unmatched: 13. CDR3 sequence (DNA): TGTGCCAGCAGTTTAAAGGTTCAACGGACTAGCGGGAGGAAATACGAGCAGTACTTC. The encoded protein is CASSLKVQRTSGRKYEQYF.

V and J are TRBV7-3 and TRBJ2-1, with 10 positions matching TRBD2. With V trimmed by 1 base and J by 1 base, 7 bases remained unmatched. This CDR3 spans 18 amino acids. Germline V gene lookup returns CDR1 SGHTA and CDR2 FQGTGA. CDR3 bases: TGTGCCAGCAGCTTAAGGCCTAGCGGGAGTATTTCCTACAATGAGCAGTTCTTC. It codes for CASSLRPSGSISYNEQFF.

The genes are TRBV5-1 and TRBJ1-2; D may be TRBD1 (6 bases). Germline CDR1 is SGHRS and CDR2 is YFSETQ. CDR3 length equals 17 residues. The V gene lost 3 bases and the J gene lost 0 bases, with 18 bases spanning the gap. The CDR3 bases are TGCGCCAGCAGCTCGGGCTGGACAGCCGTAGCTAACTATGGCTACACCTTC. It specifies CASSSGWTAVANYGYTF.

This chain links TRBV5-1 with TRBJ2-7, with 12 bases aligning to TRBD1. The CDR3 sequence is 16 residues long. V lost 0 bases to trimming and J lost 5 bases; unmatched junction nucleotides: 6. Germline loops: CDR1 SGHRS, CDR2 YFSETQ. CDR3 nucleotide sequence: TGCGCCAGCAGCTTGGCCGTGGGACAGGGGGCGAACGAGCAGTACTTC. It specifies CASSLAVGQGANEQYF.

The chain recombines TRBV6-5 with TRBJ1-2; 9 bases map to TRBD1. With 7 bases clipped from V and 7 bases from J, the junction kept 10 bases outside the gene matches. The CDR3 is made up of 14 amino acids. Germline values: CDR1 MNHEY, CDR2 SVGAGI. CDR3 nucleotide sequence: TGTGCCAGCACCTCGGGACAGGGAAAGGGTGGCTACACCTTC. Its translation is CASTSGQGKGGYTF.

The chain has TRBV7-6 and TRBJ1-1; D gene unclear. Trimming took 2 bases from V and 0 from J, leaving 7 bases between them. This CDR3 has 14 amino acids. Germline lookup yields CDR1 SGHVS and CDR2 FNYEAQ. The CDR3 loop is CASSLRGMNTEAFF. For the CDR3, the DNA is TGTGCCAGCAGCTTACGAGGGATGAACACTGAAGCTTTCTTT. The full variable domain, with the rest looked up from reference TRBV7-6 and TRBJ1-1, is GAGVSQSPRYKVTKRGQDVALRCDPISGHVSLYWYRQALGQGPEFLTYFNYEAQQDKSGLPNDRFSAERPEGSISTLTIQRTEQRDSAMYRCASSLRGMNTEAFFGQGTRLTVV.

The chain recombines TRBV6-5 with TRBJ1-2, with TRBD1 as a possible D gene (5 bases). Trimming took 4 bases from V and 2 from J, leaving 17 bases between them. Per germline, CDR1 MNHEY and CDR2 SVGAGI. The CDR3 sequence is 16 residues long. This CDR3 reads CASSFAGGRGNYGYTF. CDR3 in DNA: TGTGCCAGCAGTTTCGCGGGGGGACGGGGGAACTATGGCTACACCTTC.

V is TRBV4-2 and J is TRBJ2-1; 8 nucleotides agree with TRBD2. This CDR3 has 16 residues. The V gene end was trimmed by 1 base and the J gene end by 3 bases; junction bases not matched to a gene: 5. CDR1 LGHNA and CDR2 YNFKEQ come from the germline V gene. CDR3 residues: CASSQVREGNYNEQFF. In DNA, the CDR3 is TGTGCCAGCAGCCAAGTTCGGGAGGGAAACTACAATGAGCAGTTCTTC.

On this clone: At one end, the junction sequence differs from germline, possibly due to a read error. Within the sample, other DNA sequences also encode this same CDR3. The chain uses TRBV18 and TRBJ2-7; D is perhaps TRBD2 (6 bases). From germline, CDR1 is KGHSH and CDR2 LQKENI. This CDR3 contains 13 residues. The CDR3 DNA reads as TGCGCCAGCTCGGACGGACTATCCTACGAGCAGTACTTC. This gives the protein CASSDGLSYEQYF.

The J gene is TRBJ2-3, the V gene TRBV9; 7 nucleotides line up with TRBD2. Germline V lookup: CDR1 SGDLS, CDR2 YYNGEE. CDR3 length equals 16 residues. Trimming at V came to 3 bases and at J to 1 base, leaving 8 bases not matched to a gene. Here the CDR3 DNA reads TGTGCCAGCAGCGAATCCGGGACTACGCGCACAGATACGCAGTATTTT. Translation: CASSESGTTRTDTQYF.

The sample holds a few counts of this clone. The chain uses TRBV19 and TRBJ2-3; the match to TRBD2 covers 10 bases. The CDR3 has 15 amino acids. Germline CDR1 reads LNHDA; CDR2 reads SQIVND (reference sequence). V shed 6 bases and J 4 bases; nucleotides not matched to a gene: 7. The chain's CDR3 is CASRSGGARADTQYF. CDR3 nucleotides: TGTGCCAGTAGAAGCGGGGGGGCGCGTGCAGATACGCAGTATTTT.

The gene calls are TRBV28 and TRBJ2-3; tentative D call: TRBD1 (6 bases). This CDR3 spans 14 amino acids. V lost 4 bases to trimming and J lost 3 bases, with 11 bases between them. Germline V gene lookup returns CDR1 MDHEN and CDR2 SYDVKM. This chain's CDR3 is CASSWTVPTDTQYF. In nucleotides, the CDR3 is TGTGCCAGCAGTTGGACAGTTCCTACAGATACGCAGTATTTT. Supplemented by reference TRBV28 and TRBJ2-3, the full variable domain reads DVKVTQSSRYLVKRTGEKVFLECVQDMDHENMFWYRQDPGLGLRLIYFSYDVKMKEKGDIPEGYSVSREKKERFSLILESASTNQTSMYLCASSWTVPTDTQYFGPGTRLTVL.

CDR3 sequence: CASSLVAGGSKTNTEAFF. The CDR3 DNA sequence: TGTGCCAGCAGCTTAGTGGCTGGGGGGTCCAAGACGAACACTGAAGCTTTCTTT. This sequence joins TRBV7-2 and TRBJ1-1, with a tentative D call TRBD1 (5 bases). The CDR3 length is 18 residues. The germline CDR1 and CDR2 sequences are SGHTA and FQGNSA. Trimming took 1 base from V and 1 from J, leaving 19 bases between them.

This chain connects TRBV6-1 to TRBJ2-7; TRBD1 might be the D (6 bases). The CDR3 loop spans 13 amino acids. The V end lost 9 bases, the J end lost 2 bases, and 14 bases lay between the germline ends. Germline V gene lookup returns CDR1 MNHNS and CDR2 SASEGT. CDR3 nucleotide sequence: TGTGCCAGTGGACAGATGTATACCTACGAGCAGTACTTC. Translating gives CASGQMYTYEQYF.

The chain employs TRBV2 and TRBJ1-5; possibly TRBD1 for D (5 bases). Germline lookup yields CDR1 SNHLY and CDR2 FYNNEI. The CDR3 has 13 residues. V lost 8 bases to trimming and J lost 0 bases, with 8 bases between them. The CDR3 coding sequence is TGTGCCAGCGGGGACTTTAGCAATCAGCCCCAGCATTTT. This gives the protein CASGDFSNQPQHF.

This clone was counted a few times. This chain uses TRBV13 with TRBJ2-3, with D possibly TRBD2 on 7 matching bases. The V end was cut by 0 bases, the J end by 2 bases, with 9 bases between. The V gene's germline CDR1 is PRHDT and CDR2 FYEKMQ (reference sequence). The CDR3 spans 15 residues. The chain's CDR3 is CASSLGGGATDTQYF. The CDR3 bases are TGTGCCAGCAGCTTAGGAGGGGGGGCCACAGATACGCAGTATTTT.

V usage is TRBV4-3 and J usage is TRBJ1-2; D is perhaps TRBD1 (6 bases). Between the trimmed V and J ends, which lost 4 bases and 0 bases, there was a span of 12 bases. The CDR3 has 15 residues. CDR1 LGHNA and CDR2 YSLEER come from the germline V gene. The chain's CDR3 is CASSPNRAANYGYTF. DNA for the CDR3: TGCGCCAGCAGCCCCAACAGGGCCGCTAACTATGGCTACACCTTC.